This entry features one TCR beta chain sequence. No antigen is known for it. Germline DNA was also extracted, and blood RNA derived from unsorted whole blood. A constant-region primer served to make TCR beta cDNA from about 0.5 ug total RNA. Each TCR beta library was derived from three nested multiplex PCR rounds that employed slightly modified ARM-PCR. Amplification in the first two PCR rounds was performed using TRBV1-TRBV30 forward primers and a C-beta reverse primer for about 10 cycles each. TCRdb reprocessed the multiplex PCR reads with MiXCR, giving one entry per CDR3 protein. The sample yields fewer than 350,000 distinct CDR3 sequences, roughly 60% seen once. This CDR3 comprises 18 residues. The V gene end was trimmed by 5 bases and the J gene end by 6 bases; junction bases not matched to a gene: 15. The record originates from a study of tumor-infiltrating lymphocytes in primary liver carcinoma. As for the study in general: Patients comprised men and women whose ages fell between 30 and 69 years. Each of the growths was stage T1-T3 N0M0, extending about 4.2 to 11 cm across.

Study results and caveats: Tumor-adjacent and tumor-blood pairs shared less of their repertoires than tumor region pairs shared. Significantly greater top-250-clone fractions characterized tumors relative to blood (p = 0.039).

The TCR sequence derives from a man aged 35-49 years with primary liver carcinoma and hepatitis B virus infection. The V call is TRBV12-3 or TRBV12-4, the J call TRBJ2-1, with 11 nucleotides matching TRBD2. Sequenced: peripheral blood. CDR3 region: CASSHAGLAGGPRNEQFF. CDR3 nucleotides: TGTGCCAGCAGTCACGCGGGGCTAGCGGGAGGCCCACGCAATGAGCAGTTCTTC.